Listed below are T cell receptor beta chains from one sample, sequenced in a study of T cells in tumors after PD-1 blockade. Method: immunoSEQ multiplex PCR; TCRdb's copy keeps in-frame clones and lacks some. The sample consists of thousands of clones, roughly 57% of them appearing once. This material consisted of tumor tissue, taken after anti-PD-1 treatment. The receptors were sampled from a human donor with basal cell carcinoma. The CDR3 runs from the conserved cysteine through the conserved F or W. Each record gives: D gene, V gene, CDR3 length, J gene, clone size, CDR3 DNA, CDR3 protein. D genes are given only for firm matches. Only some rows state a clone size, as once, few, many or a class for expanded clones.

>TRBD1|TRBV5-6|14|TRBJ1-1|NA
TGTGCCAGCAGTTGGACAGGGTCATACACTGAAGCTTTCTTT
CASSWTGSYTEAFF
>TRBD1|TRBV19|13|TRBJ2-3|NA
TGTGCCAGTAACCCCCCAGGGGGAGATACGCAGTATTTT
CASNPPGGDTQYF
>TRBD1|TRBV12-3/TRBV12-4|12|TRBJ1-1|few
TGTGCCAGCGGACAGGGAGGCACTGAAGCTTTCTTT
CASGQGGTEAFF
>NA|TRBV5-4|16|TRBJ2-2|NA
TGTGCCAGCAGCTACAAGGGGGGGGCGAACACCGGGGAGCTGTTTTTT
CASSYKGGANTGELFF
>TRBD1|TRBV6-1|14|TRBJ1-1|medium-sized
TGTGCCAGCAGTGAAGGTACAGGGGACACTGAAGCTTTCTTT
CASSEGTGDTEAFF
>NA|TRBV6-5|13|TRBJ1-6|NA
TGTGCCAGCAGGGACAGCTATAATTCACCCCTCCACTTT
CASRDSYNSPLHF
>TRBD1|TRBV23-1|17|TRBJ2-7|NA
TGCGCCAGCAGTCAAAGAACCCGGGACAGGGGTACCTACGAGCAGTACTTC
CASSQRTRDRGTYEQYF
>NA|TRBV14|13|TRBJ1-1|NA
TGTGCCAGCAGCCTCACAGTGAACACTGAAGCTTTCTTT
CASSLTVNTEAFF
>NA|TRBV5-4|13|TRBJ2-3|medium-sized
TGTGCCAGCACCCCTTGGGTTGGAGATACGCAGTATTTT
CASTPWVGDTQYF
>TRBD1|TRBV5-6|14|TRBJ2-5|NA
TGTGCCAGCAGCTTCATGACAGGGAAAGAGACCCAGTACTTC
CASSFMTGKETQYF
>TRBD1|TRBV19|15|TRBJ1-2|few
TGTGCCAGTAGGCTTCCAGGGGGACGTAACTATGGCTACACCTTC
CASRLPGGRNYGYTF
>NA|TRBV20-1|14|TRBJ2-7|NA
TGCAGTGCTAGTGACCAGACCAGGGGCTACGAGCAGTACTTC
CSASDQTRGYEQYF
>NA|TRBV30|14|TRBJ2-2|few
TGTGCCTGGATGGGGAGACAGTACACCGGGGAGCTGTTTTTT
CAWMGRQYTGELFF
>NA|TRBV3-1/TRBV3-2|15|TRBJ2-7|NA
TGTGCCAGCAGCCCCCGCGGGGCGGCCGCCTACGAGCAGTACTTC
CASSPRGAAAYEQYF